These T cell receptor beta chains were read from a single sample in a study of blood T cell repertoires in COVID-19. The repertoire was sequenced with immunoSEQ multiplex PCR; TCRdb's copy has only in-frame clones and lacks some. Of 120,000 or so clones listed, around 91% are singletons. Sequencing input: peripheral blood. Receptor source: a man in his 70s with active or convalescent COVID-19. CDR3s include the opening cysteine and the closing phenylalanine or tryptophan. A clone size is listed for some rows: how often the clone was seen (once, few, many), or a class if it is expanded.

TRBV2	TRBJ2-2	NA	CASSETSGRNTGELFF
TRBV9	TRBJ2-1	NA	CASSVATGGGSPRDNEQFF
TRBV5-1	TRBJ1-4	NA	CASSFEGYGEKLFF
TRBV7-9	TRBJ1-5	NA	CASSVRESPQHF
TRBV28	TRBJ2-1	NA	CASSPRLAGGSNEQFF
TRBV7-2	TRBJ2-1	NA	CASSPRGLAGEEQFF
TRBV5-6	TRBJ1-1	NA	CASSLGAGLREAFF
TRBV11-3	TRBJ2-5	NA	CASSRSAGGRETQYF
TRBV28	TRBJ2-6	few	CASSPLGGSANVLTF
TRBV5-1	TRBJ1-2	once	CASSRLPEANYGYTF
TRBV6-5	TRBJ1-1	NA	CASIRTQGAHTEAFF
TRBV6-5	TRBJ2-7	NA	CASRAGGGGEQYF
TRBV28	TRBJ2-5	NA	CASSLQVTQETQYF
TRBV7-6	TRBJ1-5	NA	CASSPKDRIDQPQHF
TRBV27	TRBJ1-3	NA	CASSRTGTDTIYF
TRBV18	TRBJ1-6	NA	CASSLRQGGSYNSPLHF
TRBV27	TRBJ2-1	NA	CASSSGVAGGSYNEQFF
TRBV7-2	TRBJ1-1	once	CASSLLGENTEAFF
TRBV25-1	TRBJ1-5	NA	CASSEGWQVNQPQHF
TRBV11-3	TRBJ2-2	NA	CASSLGRTGWNTGELFF
TRBV6-5	TRBJ1-1	once	CASTRDRVQTEAFF
TRBV7-9	TRBJ2-7	NA	CASSSRGAGTYEQYF
TRBV30	TRBJ2-7	NA	CAWSVGQGYEQYF
TRBV10-2	TRBJ2-7	NA	CASTSSGGSEQYF
TRBV7-6	TRBJ2-1	NA	CASSRSGSSGSSYNEQFF
TRBV6-5	TRBJ2-2	NA	CASSYSGSTGELFF
TRBV28	TRBJ2-3	NA	CASSAQWDTQYF
TRBV7-9	TRBJ2-1	NA	CASSGGADNEQFF
TRBV12-3/TRBV12-4	TRBJ2-3	NA	CASSGRGSDTQYF
TRBV24-1	TRBJ2-2	NA	CATGAGGFTGELFF
TRBV5-6	TRBJ1-3	NA	CASSEKTGSGNTIYF